Presented here are 3 T cell receptor beta chains from one specimen sequenced in a study of T cell therapy after organ transplantation. These receptors lack a known antigen. Sequenced by immunoSEQ multiplex PCR; TCRdb stores in-frame clones only, minus some. This table holds under 5,500 clones, 65% to 80% found once. Specified time point: 4-8 weeks after completion of therapy. The specimen was CD8+ T cells from blood, collected after autologous CMV-specific T cell therapy. The receptor set was obtained from a human patient who had received a solid organ transplant and had CMV disease. Some T cells may be supplied by the graft donor.

The chain combines TRBV4-1 with TRBJ1-2; D gene unclear. This CDR3 contains 17 residues. Germline lookup yields CDR1 MGHRA and CDR2 YSYEKL. Deletions cut 0 bases from V and 6 bases from J, with 20 bases between. The CDR3 sequence: CASSQDRFPNPEDGYTF. The CDR3 DNA sequence: TGCGCCAGCAGCCAAGATCGTTTCCCAAACCCCGAGGATGGCTACACCTTC.

The genes are TRBV11-2 and TRBJ1-3; TRBD1 matches 8 bases. This CDR3 is 18 amino acids long. Germline CDR1 is SGHAT and CDR2 is FQNNGV. Unmatched junction bases numbered 13, after V lost 6 bases and J lost 0 bases. Here the CDR3 reads CASRGQRQGASSGNTIYF. The CDR3 DNA reads as TGTGCCAGCAGGGGGCAGAGGCAGGGGGCTTCCTCTGGAAACACCATATATTTT.

By sample fraction, this clone is medium-sized. The gene calls are TRBV6-5 and TRBJ1-2; 8 nucleotides align to TRBD1. This CDR3 region has 15 residues. The V and J ends lost 6 bases and 4 bases, in that order; junction bases with no gene match: 10. CDR1 and CDR2 (germline): MNHEY, SVGAGI. The CDR3 reads CASSPTGQGGYGYTF. CDR3 bases: TGTGCCAGCAGCCCGACCGGACAGGGCGGCTATGGCTACACCTTC.